The 20 T cell receptor beta chains below come from one sample, sequenced in a study of shared T cell receptors in the human thymus (dated by TCRdb to the early 2020s). The library was built by means of the immunoSEQ multiplex PCR assay. TCRdb retrieved this table from immuneACCESS and kept in-frame rearrangements only. Not all clones are present; in checked studies, unresolved V genes account for under half, and no reason is known for the remainder. The table for this sample lists roughly 710,000 clones; 70% to 90% of them were counted only once. The ten largest make up roughly 0.01% of the sample. The same data also went into a second study, on human thymus T cells.

Sequenced sample: thymocytes. These receptors were obtained from a girl less than two years old with a congenital heart defect. Donor details come from another sample of the same person, matched by shared clones.

The CDR3 bases are TGTGCCAGCACCCTGGCCCCTCAGCCCCAGCATTTT. Its translation is CASTLAPQPQHF. The chain combines TRBV28 with TRBJ1-5; D not certain. The V and J ends lost 7 bases and 6 bases respectively, with 10 bases between them. There are 12 residues in the CDR3. From germline, CDR1 is MDHEN and CDR2 SYDVKM. Full variable domain (rest looked up from reference TRBV28 and TRBJ1-5): DVKVTQSSRYLVKRTGEKVFLECVQDMDHENMFWYRQDPGLGLRLIYFSYDVKMKEKGDIPEGYSVSREKKERFSLILESASTNQTSMYLCASTLAPQPQHFGDGTRLSIL.

This clone showed up just a few times. This chain connects TRBV6-5 to TRBJ1-6, with a weak D call TRBD1 (5 bases). V shed 6 bases and J shed 6 bases, with 9 bases lying between them. Looked up from germline, CDR1 is MNHEY and CDR2 is SVGAGI. The CDR3 is 13 amino acids. The CDR3 DNA reads as TGTGCCAGCAGGACAGCTGTTAATTCACCCCTCCACTTT. The encoded protein is CASRTAVNSPLHF.

The V call is TRBV13, the J call TRBJ2-1; TRBD1 agrees at 7 bases. The V and J ends lost 3 bases and 6 bases, in that order; junction bases with no gene match: 2. CDR3 length: 13 amino acids. Germline V gives CDR1 PRHDT, CDR2 FYEKMQ (reference sequence). The CDR3: CASSLYRGNEQFF. The CDR3 DNA reads as TGTGCCAGCAGCTTGTACAGGGGCAATGAGCAGTTCTTC.

The chain is built from TRBV6-1 and TRBJ2-1; a possible D gene is TRBD1 (5 bases). V lost 6 bases, J lost 8 bases, and 17 bases lay in between. This CDR3 has 14 amino acids. Looked up from germline, CDR1 is MNHNS and CDR2 is SASEGT. CDR3 coding DNA: TGTGCCAGCAGCGAGCCGGGCCCCAGGGATGAGCAGTTCTTC. This codes for CASSEPGPRDEQFF.

The rearrangement links TRBV30 to TRBJ1-1; 8 bases align to TRBD1. The CDR3 loop spans 15 amino acids. V trimming: 2 bases; J trimming: 1 base; junction bases outside the gene matches: 6. Germline CDR1 GTSNPN, CDR2 SVGIG (reference sequence). CDR3 in amino acids: CAWSHSGTGNTEAFF. CDR3 nucleotide sequence: TGTGCCTGGAGTCACTCCGGGACAGGGAACACTGAAGCTTTCTTT. Filled out from reference TRBV30 and TRBJ1-1, the complete variable domain reads SQTIHQWPATLVQPVGSPLSLECTVEGTSNPNLYWYRQAAGRGLQLLFYSVGIGQISSEVPQNLSASRPQDRQFILSSKKLLLSDSGFYLCAWSHSGTGNTEAFFGQGTRLTVV.

The gene calls are TRBV6-4 and TRBJ1-2; the match to TRBD1 covers 10 bases. The CDR3 sequence is 15 residues long. The germline gives CDR1 MRHNA, CDR2 SNTAGT. Losses at the gene ends were 6 bases for V and 8 bases for J; bases not matched to a gene: 12. CDR3: CASRALPTGQGGYTF. Here the CDR3 DNA reads TGTGCCAGCAGAGCTCTCCCAACGGGACAGGGGGGCTACACCTTC.

To note about this clone: This sample also contains other DNA sequences that code for the same CDR3. The genes are TRBV5-1 and TRBJ1-2; 7 nucleotides agree with TRBD1. Germline CDR1 reads SGHRS; CDR2 reads YFSETQ. Trimming at V came to 2 bases and at J to 2 bases, leaving 3 bases not matched to a gene. This CDR3 spans 14 amino acids. The CDR3 protein is CASSLGRGNYGYTF. The CDR3 coding sequence is TGCGCCAGCAGCTTAGGCAGGGGGAACTATGGCTACACCTTC.

The chain carries TRBV29-1 and TRBJ2-3; a weak D match, TRBD1 (6 bases). The CDR3 contains 15 residues. Trimming stripped 6 bases from V and 2 bases from J, with 18 bases between. Germline CDR1 is SQVTM and CDR2 is ANQGSEA. The CDR3 nucleotides read TGCAGCGTCCAGGGGACAACACATTCCACAGATACGCAGTATTTT. Translation: CSVQGTTHSTDTQYF.

This clone was counted only a few times. The gene calls are TRBV27 and TRBJ2-1; TRBD2 agrees at 10 bases. CDR3 size: 21 residues. CDR1 is MNHEY and CDR2 is SMNVEV in the germline V gene (reference sequence). The junction had 16 bases not matched to a gene; V was cut back by 2 bases and J by 0 bases. The CDR3: CASSLGPYNVIAGGSYNEQFF. CDR3 DNA sequence: TGTGCCAGCAGTTTAGGACCTTATAACGTTATAGCGGGGGGCTCCTACAATGAGCAGTTCTTC.

The chain combines TRBV5-6 with TRBJ2-2; possibly TRBD1 for D (6 bases). The CDR3 covers 14 residues. Trimming removed 6 bases from V and 3 bases from J, with 12 bases in between. Germline CDR1 and CDR2: SGHDT and YYEEEE. CDR3 bases: TGTGCCAGCACGATGTCAGGGGACACCGGGGAGCTGTTTTTT. This sequence encodes CASTMSGDTGELFF.

The V and J genes are TRBV5-1 and TRBJ1-2, with 9 bases matching TRBD1. Losses at the gene ends were 3 bases for V and 6 bases for J; bases not matched to a gene: 12. CDR1 is SGHRS and CDR2 is YFSETQ in the germline V gene. This CDR3 has 16 amino acids. Here the CDR3 DNA reads TGCGCCAGCAGCTCTCGGGACAGGGCTGTTGAAGATGGCTACACCTTC. It codes for CASSSRDRAVEDGYTF.

This rearrangement joins TRBV5-8 to TRBJ2-2; D unresolved. Between the trimmed V and J ends, which lost 2 bases and 8 bases, there was a span of 13 bases. Germline CDR1 SGHTS, CDR2 YDEGEE. The CDR3 extends over 14 amino acids. This CDR3 reads CASSLMVPEGELFF. The CDR3 DNA follows: TGTGCCAGCAGCTTAATGGTACCGGAGGGGGAGCTGTTTTTT.

The rearrangement uses TRBV5-5 and TRBJ1-5, with D hard to call. The germline V gene has CDR1 SGHKS and CDR2 YYEKEE (reference sequence). The CDR3 has 15 residues. With 4 bases removed from V and 4 bases from J, the gap between germline ends came to 15 bases. The CDR3 DNA reads TGTGCCAGCAGCGCTGGCCTCTTTGAAAATCAGCCCCAGCATTTT. This encodes CASSAGLFENQPQHF.

About this clone: The sample carries other DNA sequences with the same CDR3. The CDR3 spells CASSFYSNYGYTF. The CDR3, as DNA: TGTGCCAGCAGTTTTTACTCTAACTATGGCTACACCTTC. The V gene is TRBV27, the J gene TRBJ1-2; D call uncertain. The CDR3 covers 13 residues. V lost 3 bases and J lost 0, with 5 bases in between. Germline CDR1 and CDR2: MNHEY and SMNVEV (reference sequence).

CDR3 DNA sequence: TGCGCCAGCAGAGGAGGACAGGGGGCCGGCACCGGGGAGCTGTTTTTT. It encodes CASRGGQGAGTGELFF. V and J are TRBV5-1 and TRBJ2-2, with 11 bases lining up with TRBD1. J was trimmed by 4 bases and V by 5 bases; bases with no gene match: 7. Germline V gene data show CDR1 as SGHRS and CDR2 as YFSETQ. The CDR3 runs to 16 residues.

This chain connects TRBV5-8 to TRBJ2-1, with 11 bases matching TRBD1. With 4 bases clipped from V and 6 bases from J, the junction kept 3 bases outside the gene matches. Germline assignment: CDR1 SGHTS and CDR2 YDEGEE. The CDR3 has 14 amino acids. Here the CDR3 DNA reads TGTGCCAGCAGCACTGGGACAGGGGGCAATGAGCAGTTCTTC. Translating gives CASSTGTGGNEQFF.

This chain joins TRBV4-3 and TRBJ1-6; 12 bases are shared with TRBD1. The V and J ends lost 1 base and 10 bases, in that order; junction bases with no gene match: 5. This CDR3 is built from 16 residues. Germline V gene sequence: CDR1 LGHNA, CDR2 YSLEER. In DNA, the CDR3 is TGCGCCAGCAGCCAAGGGGACAGGGGGCGCGGGTCACCCCTCCACTTT. Amino acid sequence: CASSQGDRGRGSPLHF.

This clone was observed once. The rearrangement uses TRBV2 and TRBJ2-5, with 10 bases lining up with TRBD2. With 4 bases clipped from V and 2 bases from J, the junction kept 4 bases outside the gene matches. This CDR3 region has 15 residues. In germline, CDR1 is SNHLY, CDR2 FYNNEI. CDR3 sequence reads: CASSAGTSAQETQYF. The CDR3 DNA sequence: TGTGCCAGCAGTGCTGGGACTAGCGCTCAAGAGACCCAGTACTTC.

This clone was counted a single time. This chain joins TRBV19 and TRBJ1-3; 8 bases are shared with TRBD1. Germline V gives CDR1 LNHDA, CDR2 SQIVND (reference sequence). The CDR3 extends over 15 amino acids. V gave up 7 bases and J gave up 0 bases; unmatched junction bases: 5. CDR3 sequence: CASTRTGSSGNTIYF. DNA of the CDR3: TGTGCCAGTACCAGGACAGGGAGCTCTGGAAACACCATATATTTT.

The chain combines TRBV19 with TRBJ2-7; D unresolved. V lost 5 bases and J 4 bases, leaving 12 bases between the germline ends. The length of the CDR3 is 13 residues. The germline CDR1 and CDR2 sequences are LNHDA and SQIVND (reference sequence). CDR3 DNA: TGTGCCAGTAGTTCTCCCCCCTTATACGAGCAGTACTTC. Translated, it gives CASSSPPLYEQYF.